The clone carrying this T cell receptor beta chain was observed at least ten times. The data derive from a study of regulatory T cells in long-lasting Graves disease. Investigators prepared the TCR beta libraries by applying iRepertoire HTBI primers and Arm-PCR of CDR3 regions. TCRdb processed the multiplex PCR reads anew with MiXCR; each CDR3 protein has one entry. The sample gives about 430,000 distinct CDR3 sequences, roughly a fifth of which show up once; about 13% is in the top ten. Trimming shortened V by 6 bases and J by 5 bases, and 19 bases separated the two germline ends. The CDR3 length is 14 residues. Germline V gene lookup returns CDR1 DFQATT and CDR2 SNEGSKA (reference sequence). The time point was: persistent/refractory GD, antithyroid drugs over 5 years with positive TRAb. RNA isolated from PBMCs was used to make the TCR library.

This material consisted of peripheral blood mononuclear cells (PBMCs), taken when the disease was refractory, from a patient treated with antithyroid drugs. The chain has TRBV20-1 and TRBJ1-1, with a possible D match to TRBD1 (6 bases). The source of this sequence is a female donor with Graves disease. As DNA, the CDR3 is TGCAGTGCCCAGATGACAGGATTTGGGACTGAAGCTTTCTTT. Protein product: CSAQMTGFGTEAFF.